The rows below give T cell receptor beta chains drawn from one sample of a study of metastatic and nonmetastatic thyroid tumors. TCRdb reassembled clones from the PCR reads with MiXCR. The table records roughly 15,000 clones, 22% of them present only once. Sequencing used adjacent normal tissue. The source is a female donor with papillary thyroid cancer or a benign thyroid nodule (not recorded which). Some clones in this sample may be carry-over from other donors' samples. Each CDR3 is given with its conserved first and last residue. Fields, in order: clone size, CDR3 length, V gene, D gene, J gene, CDR3 protein, CDR3 DNA. A D gene is named only where the DNA matches it firmly. Size is omitted from some rows. Given values are once, few, many or a class for expanded clones.

few	14	TRBV12-3/TRBV12-4	-	TRBJ1-1	CASSSGDRNTEAFF	TGTGCCAGCAGCTCAGGGGATAGGAACACTGAAGCTTTCTTT
-	15	TRBV3-1	TRBD1	TRBJ2-7	CASSQRKQGGYEQYF	TGTGCCAGCAGCCAAAGGAAACAGGGGGGTTACGAGCAGTACTTC
-	12	TRBV19	-	TRBJ2-7	CASGRGDYEQYF	TGTGCCAGTGGTAGGGGGGACTACGAGCAGTACTTC
-	13	TRBV24-1	-	TRBJ1-2	CATSESSNYGYTF	TGTGCCACCAGTGAAAGCTCCAACTATGGCTACACCTTC
-	17	TRBV12-3/TRBV12-4	TRBD1	TRBJ1-1	CASIPGDRMIRNTKAFF	TGTGCCAGCATCCCCGGGGACAGGATGATCAGGAACACTAAAGCTTTCTTT
-	14	TRBV20-1	TRBD2	TRBJ2-3	CSARAGGYTDTQYF	TGCAGTGCTAGAGCGGGAGGGTACACAGATACGCAGTATTTT
-	17	TRBV5-6	-	TRBJ2-5	CASSLHTLMGGQETQYF	TGTGCCAGCAGCTTGCACACACTAATGGGGGGTCAAGAGACCCAGTACTTC
-	14	TRBV30	TRBD1	TRBJ1-2	CAWRSDRGWGGYTF	TGTGCCTGGAGATCCGACAGGGGATGGGGCGGCTACACCTTC
-	15	TRBV20-1	-	TRBJ1-2	CSASKIGSAGYGYTF	TGCAGTGCTAGTAAGATAGGATCCGCGGGCTATGGCTACACCTTC
few	18	TRBV27	-	TRBJ1-1	CASSFLGAFLSGGTEAFF	TGTGCCAGCAGTTTCCTTGGGGCTTTTCTCAGTGGAGGCACTGAAGCTTTCTTT
-	13	TRBV18	-	TRBJ2-1	CASSPRNYNEQFF	TGTGCCAGCTCACCTCGTAATTACAATGAGCAGTTCTTC
-	14	TRBV2	-	TRBJ2-2	CASRTLSNTGELFF	TGTGCCAGCAGGACACTTTCGAACACCGGGGAGCTGTTTTTT
few	15	TRBV12-3/TRBV12-4	-	TRBJ2-1	CASSFKAAPNNEQFF	TGTGCCAGCAGTTTCAAAGCGGCCCCTAACAATGAGCAGTTCTTC
-	14	TRBV6-2/TRBV6-3	-	TRBJ2-1	CASSPRDRHNEQFF	TGTGCCAGCAGTCCCCGCGACAGGCACAATGAGCAGTTCTTC
-	14	TRBV7-2	-	TRBJ1-6	CASSPRGRDSPLHF	TGTGCCAGCAGCCCACGGGGGAGGGATTCACCCCTCCACTTT
few	18	TRBV28	TRBD2	TRBJ2-1	CASSTGLAGVPSYNEQFF	TGTGCCAGCAGTACGGGACTAGCGGGAGTTCCCTCCTACAATGAGCAGTTCTTC
-	15	TRBV20-1	-	TRBJ1-6	CSASYPRSGNSPLHF	TGCAGTGCATCCTACCCACGGTCGGGTAATTCACCCCTCCACTTT
-	14	TRBV20-1	TRBD1	TRBJ1-6	CSAREGANNSPLHF	TGCAGTGCTAGGGAGGGGGCCAATAATTCACCCCTCCACTTT
few	15	TRBV6-2/TRBV6-3	-	TRBJ1-5	CASSWGTDSNQPQHF	TGTGCCAGCAGTTGGGGGACCGATAGCAATCAGCCCCAGCATTTT
large	15	TRBV19	-	TRBJ1-5	CASSQSATSNQPQHF	TGTGCCAGTAGCCAATCGGCGACTAGCAATCAGCCCCAGCATTTT
-	17	TRBV11-2	-	TRBJ1-5	CASSSLTDSYSNQPQHF	TGTGCCAGCAGCTCCCTCACGGACAGTTATAGCAATCAGCCCCAGCATTTT
many	13	TRBV19	-	TRBJ2-5	CASSLAYQETQYF	TGTGCCAGTAGTCTAGCTTACCAAGAGACCCAGTACTTC
few	15	TRBV12-3/TRBV12-4	-	TRBJ2-3	CASSLGPGGPDTQYF	TGTGCCAGCAGTTTGGGCCCCGGGGGGCCTGATACGCAGTATTTT
-	15	TRBV11-2	TRBD1	TRBJ2-3	CASSLGDRDADTQYF	TGTGCCAGCAGCTTGGGGGACAGGGACGCAGATACGCAGTATTTT
-	11	TRBV13	TRBD1	TRBJ1-1	CASSLGQGAGF	TGTGCCAGCAGCTTAGGACAGGGGGCGGGGTTC
-	15	TRBV27	TRBD2	TRBJ2-7	CASSLGGRYSYEQYF	TGTGCCAGCAGTTTAGGCGGGAGGTACTCCTACGAGCAGTACTTC
few	16	TRBV24-1	-	TRBJ2-6	CATSDLGRDGANVLTF	TGTGCCACCAGTGATTTAGGCAGGGATGGGGCCAACGTCCTGACTTTC
many	14	TRBV2	TRBD1	TRBJ2-3	CASRDGQGVDTQYF	TGTGCCAGCAGGGACGGACAGGGGGTAGATACGCAGTATTTT
few	14	TRBV10-3	-	TRBJ2-7	CAISPSGTAYEQYF	TGTGCCATCAGCCCATCCGGGACCGCCTACGAGCAGTACTTC
many	9	TRBV19	-	TRBJ1-1	CAGGTEAFF	TGTGCCGGTGGCACTGAAGCTTTCTTT
-	15	TRBV6-1	-	TRBJ1-2	CASGGSSDSNYGYTF	TGTGCCAGCGGAGGATCGTCGGACTCTAACTATGGCTACACCTTC
-	13	TRBV2	TRBD2	TRBJ2-2	CASGRGDTGELFF	TGTGCCTCAGGGCGGGGGGACACCGGGGAGCTGTTTTTT
-	18	TRBV20-1	TRBD1	TRBJ2-2	CSARGTGGVGPNTGELFF	TGCAGTGCTAGGGGAACAGGGGGCGTCGGTCCGAACACCGGGGAGCTGTTTTTT
few	16	TRBV6-1	TRBD2	TRBJ2-7	CASSSTRLAGPYEQYF	TGTGCCAGCAGTTCAACCCGACTAGCGGGGCCCTACGAGCAGTACTTC
many	14	TRBV2	-	TRBJ2-6	CASKEISGANVLTF	TGTGCCAGCAAAGAGATCTCTGGGGCCAACGTCCTGACTTTC
-	13	TRBV2	-	TRBJ2-1	CASPRQSGNEQFF	TGTGCCAGCCCCCGACAGTCCGGGAATGAGCAGTTCTTC
few	15	TRBV30	TRBD2	TRBJ2-1	CAWSPAGGRHNEQFF	TGTGCCTGGAGCCCAGCGGGAGGGCGCCACAATGAGCAGTTCTTC
-	14	TRBV11-2	-	TRBJ1-1	CASSFAHLNTEAFF	TGTGCCAGCAGCTTCGCACATTTGAACACTGAAGCTTTCTTT
few	16	TRBV12-3/TRBV12-4	TRBD1	TRBJ2-3	CASSPGTGGITDTQYF	TGTGCCAGCAGTCCGGGGACAGGGGGCATCACAGATACGCAGTATTTT
few	12	TRBV19	-	TRBJ1-2	CASRKGHYGYTF	TGTGCCAGTAGAAAGGGTCACTATGGCTACACCTTC
many	13	TRBV2	TRBD1	TRBJ2-5	CASRKGAEETQYF	TGTGCCAGCAGAAAGGGGGCCGAAGAGACCCAGTACTTC
many	14	TRBV12-3/TRBV12-4	-	TRBJ2-7	CASSGRSSSYEQYF	TGTGCCAGCAGTGGTAGGTCCAGCTCCTACGAGCAGTACTTC
few	18	TRBV12-3/TRBV12-4	TRBD1	TRBJ2-3	CASSLARQGAGSTDTQYF	TGTGCCAGCAGTTTAGCTAGACAGGGGGCGGGTAGCACAGATACGCAGTATTTT
-	15	TRBV6-2/TRBV6-3	-	TRBJ2-2	CASSYWRGGAGELFF	TGTGCCAGCAGTTACTGGAGAGGGGGGGCCGGGGAGCTGTTTTTT
-	15	TRBV6-1	-	TRBJ1-4	CASSPAGGINEKLFF	TGTGCCAGCAGTCCGGCGGGCGGTATTAATGAAAAACTGTTTTTT
-	15	TRBV7-6	TRBD1	TRBJ2-5	CASSLLVGTVETQYF	TGTGCCAGCAGCTTATTGGTGGGGACAGTGGAGACCCAGTACTTC
-	12	TRBV12-3/TRBV12-4	TRBD1	TRBJ1-1	CASGYRGTEAFF	TGTGCCAGCGGATACAGGGGGACTGAAGCTTTCTTT
-	14	TRBV11-2	TRBD2	TRBJ2-7	CASSRTSGSYEQYF	TGTGCCAGCAGCCGGACTAGCGGCAGCTACGAGCAGTACTTC
few	17	TRBV18	TRBD2	TRBJ2-7	CASSPLGPGTSVYEQYF	TGTGCCAGCTCACCTCTCGGCCCCGGGACTAGCGTCTACGAGCAGTACTTC
-	16	TRBV11-3	-	TRBJ2-1	CASSPMPGHGTNEQFF	TGTGCCAGCAGCCCTATGCCGGGACACGGTACGAATGAGCAGTTCTTC
few	15	TRBV2	-	TRBJ2-5	CASSGGDTPGETQYF	TGTGCCAGCAGTGGGGGGGATACACCGGGAGAGACCCAGTACTTC
-	16	TRBV5-1	TRBD2	TRBJ2-2	CASSSVAGVLTGELFF	TGCGCCAGCAGCTCGGTAGCGGGGGTCCTCACCGGGGAGCTGTTTTTT